This TCR beta chain was retrieved from a study of CDR3 diversity in severe acne. The CDR3 extends over 17 amino acids. Trimming removed 7 bases at V and 1 base at J, with 25 bases between. Germline V gene sequence: CDR1 SQVTM, CDR2 ANQGSEA. TCRdb re-called the PCR reads with MiXCR, one entry per CDR3 protein. The repertoire consists of about 100,000 distinct CDR3 sequences, with about half occurring once and the leading ten covering roughly 12%. The source of this sequence is a male donor with acne. The gene calls are TRBV29-1 and TRBJ1-2; D is possibly TRBD1 (5 bases). The sequenced sample consisted of blood. As DNA, the CDR3 is TGCAGCGCTGGGGTCCGGGACCGTCATCTGAGTAACTATGGCTACACCTTC. It encodes CSAGVRDRHLSNYGYTF.